A selection of T cell receptor beta chains follows, all from one sample in a study of patients and donors after allogeneic stem cell transplantation. TCRdb reprocessed the RT-PCR reads with MiXCR, giving one entry per CDR3 protein. Of 90,000 to 130,000 distinct CDR3 sequences listed, 35% were seen once; the top ten hold around 27%. The sample consisted of blood, either unsorted or a sorted T cell fraction (not recorded which). The origin of the receptors is a human donor who was either an allogeneic HSCT recipient or a stem cell or donor lymphocyte infusion donor (not recorded which). It is not recorded whose cells these are; they may come from a transplant donor. CDR3s include the opening cysteine and the closing phenylalanine or tryptophan. The order of the fields is clone size, V gene, J gene, D gene, CDR3 protein, CDR3 DNA. D genes are given only for firm matches. The size entry is marked missing in some rows and otherwise reads once, few, many or a size class.

>.|TRBV20-1|TRBJ2-7|.
CSARDSRHYEQYF
TGCAGTGCTAGAGATTCCAGGCACTACGAGCAGTACTTC
>few|TRBV18|TRBJ1-1|.
CASSPRGFGSEAFF
TGTGCCAGCTCACCACGGGGGTTCGGATCTGAAGCTTTCTTT
>.|TRBV5-6|TRBJ2-5|TRBD2
CASSWDSSGSDRHF
TGTGCCAGCAGCTGGGACAGTAGCGGGAGTGACCGTCACTTC
>.|TRBV27|TRBJ2-1|.
CASRRTSSYNEQFF
TGTGCCAGCCGACGAACAAGCTCCTACAATGAGCAGTTCTTC
>few|TRBV28|TRBJ1-5|.
CASSLLTGWKNQPQHF
TGTGCCAGCAGTTTATTGACAGGCTGGAAAAATCAGCCCCAGCATTTT
>few|TRBV20-1|TRBJ2-7|.
CSARENYEQYF
TGCAGTGCTAGAGAAAACTACGAGCAGTACTTC
>few|TRBV25-1|TRBJ1-6|.
CASSGQFPNSPLHF
TGTGCCAGCAGTGGTCAGTTCCCAAATTCACCCCTCCACTTT
>.|TRBV19|TRBJ2-5|TRBD1
CASTDRVGTQYF
TGTGCCAGCACTGACAGGGTCGGGACCCAGTACTTC
>few|TRBV7-2|TRBJ1-2|TRBD1
CASSLQTGVSYGYTF
TGTGCCAGCAGCTTACAGACAGGGGTTTCCTATGGCTACACCTTC
>.|TRBV12-3/TRBV12-4|TRBJ1-1|.
CASSLRTRMNTEAFF
TGTGCCAGCAGTCTCCGGACACGTATGAACACTGAAGCTTTCTTT
>.|TRBV12-3/TRBV12-4|TRBJ1-5|TRBD1
CASSRTGGSNQPQHF
TGTGCCAGCAGTCGGACAGGGGGAAGCAATCAGCCCCAGCATTTT
>.|TRBV7-3|TRBJ2-1|.
CASSPNVGSYNEQFF
TGTGCCAGCAGCCCCAACGTGGGGTCCTACAATGAGCAGTTCTTC
>.|TRBV5-6|TRBJ1-1|.
CASRGQHVMNTEAFF
TGTGCCAGCAGGGGTCAACACGTCATGAACACTGAAGCTTTCTTT
>.|TRBV7-6|TRBJ1-1|.
CASSLGQGPNTEAFF
TGTGCCAGCAGCTTAGGTCAGGGGCCGAACACTGAAGCTTTCTTT
>.|TRBV15|TRBJ2-2|.
CATSRDALGAGDTGELFF
TGTGCCACCAGCAGAGATGCGTTGGGCGCCGGTGACACCGGGGAGCTGTTTTTT
>.|TRBV29-1|TRBJ2-1|TRBD2
CSVPLAGAYNEQFF
TGCAGCGTCCCTCTAGCGGGGGCCTACAATGAGCAGTTCTTC